This entry describes one TCR beta chain. Its antigen is not identified. The CDR3 is 13 amino acids. Between the trimmed V and J ends, which lost 2 bases and 2 bases, there was a span of 8 bases. The germline CDR1 and CDR2 sequences are SGHRS and YFSETQ. The protocol was immunoSEQ multiplex PCR, while the TCRdb copy is restricted to in-frame clones and leaves out a portion. The data hold about 23,000 clones, with around 93% observed a single time. This sample stems from a study of monozygotic twins with cystic fibrosis. Whole-study findings and limits: Monozygotic CF twin pairs shared significantly more nucleotide-identical clonotypes than unrelated CF individuals did. V usage most resembled the co-twin in 13 of 16 pairs. Clonality was generally low (median approximately 0.0095), higher in the most severe patients. Shared CDR3 numbers were not associated with age, concordance or severity.

The chain recombines TRBV5-1 with TRBJ2-7, with D tentatively TRBD1 (5 bases). Specimen: blood. The receptor's source is a girl aged 2 to 10 with cystic fibrosis. The CDR3 region has the DNA TGCGCCAGCAGCTTCACAGGACCCTACGAGCAGTACTTC. Translated: CASSFTGPYEQYF.